The clone carrying this T cell receptor (beta chain) turned up a few times. These data come from a study of blood T cell repertoires in COVID-19. About the research overall: The United States, Italy and Spain supplied acute and convalescent COVID-19 samples. T cells, B-cell-depleted T cells, or PBMCs supplied cDNA or gDNA.

Sequencing was performed with immunoSEQ multiplex PCR; in TCRdb, only in-frame clones are kept and a portion is missing. The sample includes over 75,000 clones, around 82% of them seen just once. V dropped 1 base and J dropped 0 bases, with 8 bases sitting between them. The CDR3 loop spans 15 amino acids. CDR1 and CDR2 (germline): SGDLS, YYNGEE. Sequenced material: peripheral blood. The TCR comes from a man between 45 and 60 years old who had recovered from COVID-19. The chain joins TRBV9 to TRBJ2-1, with a possible D match to TRBD1 (6 bases). This chain's CDR3 is CASSVTGSSYNEQFF. The CDR3 bases are TGTGCCAGCAGCGTAACAGGGAGCTCCTACAATGAGCAGTTCTTC.